Below, 3 T cell receptor beta chains from the same sample are listed, as sequenced in a study of cytomegalovirus exposure and HLA in healthy donors. The PCR used 60 Vbeta and 13 Jbeta primers. Here immunoSEQ multiplex PCR was the method, and the copy in TCRdb shows in-frame clones only, minus some. The table has around 110,000 clones, over 75% seen once; the top ten hold under 2.5%. Sequencing was done on a sample of PBMCs. The receptors shown here come from a man younger than 45 in good health and CMV-seronegative.

The chain links TRBV5-1 to TRBJ2-1; a possible D gene is TRBD2 (5 bases). CDR3 length equals 15 residues. Germline CDR1 and CDR2: SGHRS and YFSETQ. V was shortened by 5 bases and J by 6 bases, with 18 bases between the two germline ends. The CDR3 DNA reads as TGCGCCAGCAGGACTAACGCCGCTGAATCCAATGAGCAGTTCTTC. Its protein product is CASRTNAAESNEQFF.

This clone showed up just a few times. The chain couples TRBV5-1 to TRBJ1-1, with a possible D match to TRBD1 (5 bases). The length of the CDR3 is 15 residues. V lost 1 base and J lost 3, with 13 bases in between. The germline CDR1 and CDR2 sequences are SGHRS and YFSETQ. DNA for the CDR3: TGCGCCAGCAGCTTGTTGGCACAAGGGGACACTGAAGCTTTCTTT. Translated: CASSLLAQGDTEAFF. The whole variable domain, remainder taken from reference TRBV5-1 and TRBJ1-1, is KAGVTQTPRYLIKTRGQQVTLSCSPISGHRSVSWYQQTPGQGLQFLFEYFSETQRNKGNFPGRFSGRQFSNSRSEMNVSTLELGDSALYLCASSLLAQGDTEAFFGQGTRLTVV.

This chain uses TRBV5-6 with TRBJ2-5, with D unresolved. The germline V gene encodes CDR1 SGHDT and CDR2 YYEEEE. The V end was cut by 4 bases, the J end by 0 bases, with 4 bases between. The CDR3 contains 12 residues. CDR3 DNA sequence: TGTGCCAGCAGCGCGTACCAAGAGACCCAGTACTTC. It translates to CASSAYQETQYF.